A selection of T cell receptor beta chains follows, all from one sample in a study of T-cell memory formation after mild COVID-19. TCRdb ran MiXCR on the 5' RACE reads and lists one entry per CDR3 protein. The sample yields about 610,000 distinct CDR3 sequences, around 16% seen once. Source material: PBMCs or a T cell subset sorted from them (not recorded which). The receptors come from an adult woman who had mild COVID-19 (a few samples of this study predate the infection). Cell type and time point are not known. Each CDR3 is given with its conserved first and last residue. Fields, in order: V gene, clone size, J gene, D gene, CDR3 protein, CDR3 DNA. The D gene is left open where the match is weak. Expanded clones are given a class, and other clones once, few, many or no size at all.

TRBV20-1	many	TRBJ2-3	-	CSARTAPLPYHTDTQYF	TGCAGTGCTAGGACGGCCCCTTTGCCCTACCACACAGATACGCAGTATTTT
TRBV21-1	few	TRBJ1-1	-	CASSKLGLSEAFF	TGTGCCAGCAGCAAGCTTGGTCTATCTGAAGCTTTCTTT
TRBV27	-	TRBJ2-7	-	CASSLRGNGEYYEQYF	TGTGCCAGCAGTTTGCGGGGCAATGGAGAATACTACGAGCAGTACTTC
TRBV2	-	TRBJ2-1	TRBD2	CASSEQGTSGSYEQFF	TGTGCCAGCAGTGAACAGGGGACTAGCGGGAGCTATGAGCAGTTCTTC
TRBV20-1	-	TRBJ2-7	-	CSARGQLDHEQYF	TGCAGTGCTAGAGGCCAACTAGATCACGAGCAGTACTTC
TRBV5-1	many	TRBJ2-5	TRBD2	CASSLGLAGGYQETQYF	TGCGCCAGCAGCCTCGGACTAGCGGGGGGGTACCAAGAGACCCAGTACTTC
TRBV20-1	-	TRBJ2-7	-	CSARVDSYEQYF	TGCAGTGCCAGGGTGGACAGCTACGAGCAGTACTTC
TRBV5-4	-	TRBJ1-5	-	CASSLDRSSNQPQHF	TGTGCCAGCAGCTTGGACAGGTCTAGCAATCAGCCCCAGCATTTT
TRBV4-3	few	TRBJ2-5	TRBD2	CASSQNSGSGETQYF	TGCGCCAGCAGCCAAAATAGCGGGAGTGGGGAGACCCAGTACTTC
TRBV27	-	TRBJ2-5	-	CASSFGLSTEETQYF	TGTGCCAGCAGTTTTGGCCTTTCTACCGAAGAGACCCAGTACTTC
TRBV9	-	TRBJ2-3	TRBD2	CASSPAPTSGGRDTQYF	TGTGCCAGCAGCCCAGCCCCCACTAGCGGGGGTCGAGATACGCAGTATTTT
TRBV5-5	few	TRBJ1-1	-	CASSPAPGTHAWDGAFF	TGTGCCAGCAGCCCAGCCCCCGGGACCCACGCTTGGGACGGGGCTTTCTTT
TRBV5-4	few	TRBJ2-5	-	CASSLEGLRLQETQYF	TGTGCCAGCAGCTTGGAGGGCTTGAGGCTACAAGAGACCCAGTACTTC
TRBV20-1	-	TRBJ2-1	-	CSEKTGPRHSEQFF	TGCAGTGAAAAGACAGGACCCAGGCACAGTGAGCAGTTCTTC
TRBV9	once	TRBJ2-4	TRBD2	CASSVETSGGSKNIQYF	TGTGCCAGCAGCGTAGAGACTAGCGGGGGGTCCAAAAACATTCAGTACTTC
TRBV20-1	few	TRBJ2-1	-	CSARASDVEQFF	TGCAGTGCTAGAGCAAGCGATGTTGAGCAGTTCTTC
TRBV7-2	few	TRBJ2-7	TRBD2	CASSLYGTTRPYEQYF	TGTGCCAGCAGCTTGTACGGGACTACGCGTCCCTACGAGCAGTACTTC
TRBV4-3	-	TRBJ2-7	TRBD1	CASSQEHLTGYEQYF	TGCGCCAGCAGCCAAGAACACTTGACAGGGTACGAGCAGTACTTC
TRBV7-9	many	TRBJ1-4	TRBD1	CASSPQPGQGGNEKLFF	TGTGCCAGCAGCCCGCAACCCGGACAGGGCGGAAATGAAAAACTGTTTTTT
TRBV20-1	-	TRBJ2-2	-	CSAPYRDTGELFF	TGCAGTGCTCCATATAGGGACACCGGGGAGCTGTTTTTT
TRBV6-6	-	TRBJ1-1	-	CASDDFPGLRGPLLNTEAFF	TGTGCCAGCGATGACTTCCCGGGCCTGAGGGGCCCGTTACTGAACACTGAAGCTTTCTTT